Each of the 23 T cell receptor beta chains below was sequenced from the same sample in a study of PD-1 and CTLA-4 blockade in melanoma. Sequencing was performed with immunoSEQ multiplex PCR; in TCRdb, only in-frame clones are kept and a portion is missing. Of approximately 33,000 clones in the sample, around 93% were seen once. This sample comprised CD8+ T cells from peripheral blood, obtained from a patient given anti-PD-1 treatment. The source of these receptors is a human donor with melanoma.

This clone is a singleton in its sample. The chain recombines TRBV18 with TRBJ2-1; possible D gene TRBD2, 5 bases. The CDR3 loop spans 13 amino acids. The germline V and J ends were trimmed by 0 bases and 10 bases, with 10 bases remaining between them. Germline CDR1 reads KGHSH; CDR2 reads LQKENI. CDR3 sequence reads: CASSPPTNYEQFF. CDR3 bases: TGTGCCAGCTCACCACCGACTAATTACGAGCAGTTCTTC.

The rearrangement joins TRBV19 to TRBJ2-1, with D tentatively TRBD1 (5 bases). With 6 bases removed from V and 4 bases from J, the gap between germline ends came to 10 bases. The CDR3 has 13 residues. The germline V gene encodes CDR1 LNHDA and CDR2 SQIVND (reference sequence). The DNA of the CDR3 is TGTGCCAGTAGCTCCGACAGATACAATGAGCAGTTCTTC. As protein: CASSSDRYNEQFF. Full variable domain (missing parts from reference TRBV19 and TRBJ2-1): DGGITQSPKYLFRKEGQNVTLSCEQNLNHDAMYWYRQDPGQGLRLIYYSQIVNDFQKGDIAEGYSVSREKKESFPLTVTSAQKNPTAFYLCASSSDRYNEQFFGPGTRLTVL.

About this clone: The junction departs from germline at one end; a sequencing error may be responsible. The V and J genes are TRBV5-1 and TRBJ2-5; a possible D gene is TRBD2 (5 bases). The CDR3 spans 14 residues. CDR1 is SGHRS, CDR2 YFSETQ, per germline. DNA of the CDR3: TGCGCCAGCAGCTTACCGGGGTCCTTAGAGGCCCAGTACTTC. Its translation is CASSLPGSLEAQYF.

This chain connects TRBV18 to TRBJ1-1; D call uncertain. Germline CDR1 reads KGHSH; CDR2 reads LQKENI. This CDR3 region has 14 residues. V lost 0 bases, J lost 6 bases, and 11 bases lay in between. Here the CDR3 reads CASSPPGSQPEAFF. The CDR3 nucleotides are TGTGCCAGCTCACCACCCGGCAGTCAGCCTGAAGCTTTCTTT.

This chain connects TRBV7-9 to TRBJ1-2, with a weak D call TRBD1 (5 bases). This CDR3 region has 13 residues. Germline V gives CDR1 SEHNR, CDR2 FQNEAQ (reference sequence). V gave up 5 bases and J gave up 4 bases, with 11 bases separating them. In nucleotides, the CDR3 is TGTGCCAGCAGCCCAGGGACGGTCTATGGCTACACCTTC. This sequence encodes CASSPGTVYGYTF.

The chain employs TRBV7-8 and TRBJ1-6; D not resolved. Looked up from germline, CDR1 is SGHVS and CDR2 is FQNEAQ. This CDR3 is built from 12 residues. Trimming stripped 2 bases from V and 10 bases from J, with 6 bases between. The CDR3 nucleotides are TGTGCCAGCAGCTTAAGTAACTCACCCCTCCACTTT. Its translation is CASSLSNSPLHF.

V usage is TRBV3-1 (or the pseudogene TRBV3-2) and J usage is TRBJ2-1; D is perhaps TRBD1 or TRBD2 (6 bases each). Trimming took 5 bases from V and 7 from J, leaving 12 bases between them. Germline CDR1 reads LGHDT; CDR2 reads YNNKEL (reference sequence). The CDR3 consists of 13 residues. Here the CDR3 DNA reads TGTGCCAGCAGCTCTTGGAGGGGGAATGAGCAGTTCTTC. Protein sequence: CASSSWRGNEQFF.

The chain uses TRBV3-1 (or the pseudogene TRBV3-2) and TRBJ1-6, with D perhaps TRBD1 (6 bases). V lost 4 bases, J lost 0 bases, and 10 bases lay in between. The V gene's germline CDR1 is LGHDT and CDR2 YNNKEL (reference sequence). CDR3 length: 16 amino acids. The chain's CDR3 is CASSPSGDSYNSPLHF. As DNA, the CDR3 is TGTGCCAGCAGCCCCTCAGGGGACTCCTATAATTCACCCCTCCACTTT.

This chain links TRBV28 with TRBJ2-1, with D possibly being TRBD2 (5 bases). Germline lookup yields CDR1 MDHEN and CDR2 SYDVKM. Trimming removed 5 bases at V and 4 bases at J, with 12 bases between. This CDR3 comprises 14 residues. CDR3 protein: CASSPPGVYNEQFF. CDR3 coding DNA: TGTGCCAGCAGTCCCCCCGGGGTTTACAATGAGCAGTTCTTC.

This clone showed up just once. The V call is TRBV2, the J call TRBJ2-7, with TRBD1 as a possible D gene (6 bases). CDR1 SNHLY and CDR2 FYNNEI come from the germline V gene. CDR3 size: 11 residues. Trimming left V 10 bases short and J 6 bases short, with 13 bases between. The CDR3: CATKQGGEQYF. CDR3 DNA: TGTGCCACCAAACAGGGCGGCGAGCAGTACTTC.

The chain couples TRBV2 to TRBJ1-5; no reliable D call. CDR3 length: 13 residues. Trimming shortened V by 9 bases and J by 0 bases, and 9 bases separated the two germline ends. Per germline, CDR1 SNHLY and CDR2 FYNNEI. CDR3 sequence: CASQDASNQPQHF. CDR3 coding DNA: TGTGCCAGTCAGGATGCTAGCAATCAGCCCCAGCATTTT.

The chain links TRBV14 to TRBJ1-6; D not certain. V lost 0 bases, J lost 10 bases, and 7 bases lay in between. CDR3 length equals 13 residues. The germline gives CDR1 SGHDN, CDR2 FVKESK. The CDR3 DNA is TGTGCCAGCAGCCAAGAAGGGAGCTCACCCCTCCACTTT. Translated: CASSQEGSSPLHF.

This sequence joins TRBV7-2 and TRBJ1-6; TRBD1 matches at 7 bases. This CDR3 has 13 amino acids. Germline values: CDR1 SGHTA, CDR2 FQGNSA. V shed 4 bases and J 10 bases; nucleotides not matched to a gene: 4. CDR3 DNA sequence: TGTGCCAGCAGCTCTACAGGGGCCTCACCCCTCCACTTT. It is translated as CASSSTGASPLHF.

The chain has TRBV30 and TRBJ2-5, with a possible D match to TRBD2 (6 bases). V dropped 5 bases and J dropped 4 bases, with 14 bases sitting between them. Germline V lookup: CDR1 GTSNPN, CDR2 SVGIG (reference sequence). This CDR3 is 13 amino acids long. CDR3 amino acids: CAWSSGGRETQYF. CDR3 nucleotides: TGTGCCTGGTCTTCCGGGGGACGAGAGACCCAGTACTTC.

This chain connects TRBV5-3 to TRBJ2-3, with TRBD2 identical over 9 bases. TRBV5-3 carries the ORF label, with uncertain function. Unmatched junction bases numbered 7, after V lost 4 bases and J lost 1 base. CDR3 size: 16 residues. The CDR3 region has the DNA TGTGCCAGAAGCCCCGAGATAGCGGGGGGCACAGATACGCAGTATTTT. The encoded protein is CARSPEIAGGTDTQYF.

A word on this clone: The junction departs from the called germline gene at one end, perhaps through a read error. This chain uses TRBV10-2 with TRBJ2-3; weak D call: TRBD1 (6 bases). CDR3 length: 19 residues. CDR1 and CDR2 (germline): WSHSY, SAAADI. CDR3 region: CASIETAFLGALGTDTQYF. As DNA, the CDR3 is TGCGCCAGCATTGAGACAGCTTTTTTGGGGGCTTTGGGAACAGATACGCAGTATTTT.

The chain carries TRBV13 and TRBJ2-1; 7 bases line up with TRBD1. The junction had 10 bases not matched to a gene; V was cut back by 4 bases and J by 7 bases. CDR1 and CDR2 (germline): PRHDT, FYEKMQ (reference sequence). The CDR3 extends over 15 amino acids. The CDR3 here is CASSSRTGRGNEQFF. DNA for the CDR3: TGTGCCAGCAGCTCCCGGACAGGCCGGGGAAATGAGCAGTTCTTC.

This chain connects TRBV28 to TRBJ2-3; D not resolved. The germline V gene has CDR1 MDHEN and CDR2 SYDVKM. The CDR3 runs to 15 residues. V lost 9 bases, J lost 0 bases, and 16 bases lay in between. CDR3 nucleotides: TGTGCCAGTCAATTAGTGGGAACTAGCACAGATACGCAGTATTTT. Residues: CASQLVGTSTDTQYF.

The chain combines TRBV6-5 with TRBJ2-1; D uncertain. The germline V gene has CDR1 MNHEY and CDR2 SVGAGI. The CDR3 spans 15 residues. Trimming shortened V by 2 bases and J by 0 bases, and 8 bases separated the two germline ends. In DNA, the CDR3 is TGTGCCAGCAGTTACCACCATCGCTCCTACAATGAGCAGTTCTTC. This codes for CASSYHHRSYNEQFF.

The V gene is TRBV19, the J gene TRBJ1-5; D perhaps matches TRBD1 (6 bases). The germline V and J ends were trimmed by 3 bases and 1 base, with 10 bases remaining between them. The CDR3 consists of 15 residues. Germline V gene sequence: CDR1 LNHDA, CDR2 SQIVND (reference sequence). In DNA, the CDR3 is TGTGCCAGTAGTATTCCTACAGGGAGCAATCAGCCCCAGCATTTT. Its translation is CASSIPTGSNQPQHF.

The chain joins TRBV24-1 to TRBJ2-1; the match to TRBD2 covers 9 bases. J gave up 9 bases and V 4 bases, and 3 bases lay outside the gene matches. This CDR3 region has 13 residues. Germline CDR1 and CDR2: KGHDR and SFDVKD. The CDR3 nucleotides read TGTGCCACCAGTGAGGGGACTAGCCTTGAGCAGTTCTTC. It codes for CATSEGTSLEQFF.

V and J are TRBV25-1 and TRBJ2-7; D is perhaps TRBD2 (5 bases). Per germline, CDR1 MGHDK and CDR2 SYGVNS. Trimming removed 5 bases at V and 0 bases at J, with 8 bases between. This CDR3 has 13 amino acids. The CDR3 nucleotides read TGTGCCAGCAGTAGCCGGGACTCCTACGAGCAGTACTTC. Its translation is CASSSRDSYEQYF.

V is TRBV5-4 and J is TRBJ2-1; 13 bases map to TRBD2. Germline V CDR1 and CDR2: SGHNT, YYREEE (reference sequence). The CDR3 is 16 amino acids. The trim removed 4 bases at V and 2 bases at J, leaving 3 bases unmatched. The CDR3 DNA reads TGTGCCAGCAGCGCAACTAGCGGGAGGGCCTACAATGAGCAGTTCTTC. Translated, it gives CASSATSGRAYNEQFF.